This is a list of T cell receptor beta chains from one sample in a study of T cell responses to AZD1222 COVID-19 vaccine. The assay was immunoSEQ multiplex PCR, and TCRdb's table has in-frame clones only and misses some. This repertoire shows about 180,000 clones, roughly 94% found once; its top ten account for roughly 1.7%. Specimen: peripheral blood, collected 28 days after the second AZD1222 dose. These receptors all come from an adult who received the AZD1222 COVID-19 vaccine. Both conserved end residues are part of each CDR3. The D gene is left open where the match is weak. The size field is filled for only some rows; it gives once, few, many or a size class.

TRBV7-7	TRBJ2-2	.	.	TGTGCTAGCAGCTTAAACATAAACACCGGGGAGCTGTTTTTT	CASSLNINTGELFF
TRBV7-9	TRBJ1-4	.	.	TGTGCCAGCAGCCTGGTAGGAGGCTATAATGAAAAACTGTTTTTT	CASSLVGGYNEKLFF
TRBV2	TRBJ1-2	.	.	TGTGCCAGCAGTATAAATGTCGACAGAACAACTAACTATGGCTACACCTTC	CASSINVDRTTNYGYTF
TRBV10-2	TRBJ1-5	once	.	TGCGCCAGCAGTGAGGGGGCAAGGCAGCCCCAGCATTTT	CASSEGARQPQHF
TRBV11-3	TRBJ2-6	.	TRBD1	TGTGCCAGCAGCCCCGGACAGGGGGGAGGAGCTGGGGCCAACGTCCTGACTTTC	CASSPGQGGGAGANVLTF
TRBV28	TRBJ2-7	.	.	TGTGCCAGCAGTTCCCCTACAACCTACGAGCAGTACTTC	CASSSPTTYEQYF
TRBV18	TRBJ2-1	.	.	TGTGCCAGCTCAACGTATGAAGGGTTAGGGTACAATGAGCAGTTCTTC	CASSTYEGLGYNEQFF
TRBV11-3	TRBJ1-1	.	.	TGTGCCAGCAGCCGCCGGACAGACGGGGCGAACACTGAAGCTTTCTTT	CASSRRTDGANTEAFF
TRBV5-1	TRBJ1-5	.	.	TGCGCCAGCAGCTTGGCCGGGCAGACGGATCAGCCCCAGCATTTT	CASSLAGQTDQPQHF
TRBV28	TRBJ2-1	.	.	TGTGCCAGCACACCAGGTCGGGGGAGCTACAATGAGCAGTTCTTC	CASTPGRGSYNEQFF
TRBV27	TRBJ1-1	.	.	TGTGCCAGCAGTCGCGTTCTGGAACTTGTGAGGAGTTCCCACACTGAAGCTTTCTTT	CASSRVLELVRSSHTEAFF
TRBV5-1	TRBJ2-5	.	TRBD1	TGCGCCAGCTCGGGACAGGGGCAAGAGACCCAGTACTTC	CASSGQGQETQYF
TRBV11-2	TRBJ2-7	.	.	TGTGCCAGCAGCTTCAAGGGGGGGGCCCTCTACGAGCAGTACTTC	CASSFKGGALYEQYF
TRBV5-1	TRBJ2-7	.	TRBD1	TGCGCCAGCAGCGGACCACGGACAGGGAACCCCTACGAGCAGTACTTC	CASSGPRTGNPYEQYF
TRBV7-8	TRBJ1-1	.	TRBD1	TGTGCCAGCAGCTTAGTAGGGACAGGGGCTTTCTTT	CASSLVGTGAFF
TRBV2	TRBJ1-1	once	.	TGTGCCAGCAGACGGATGAACACTGAAGCTTTCTTT	CASRRMNTEAFF
TRBV9	TRBJ1-3	.	.	TGTGCCAGCAGCGCTAGTATCTCTCGCTCTGGAAACACCATATATTTT	CASSASISRSGNTIYF
TRBV6-5	TRBJ2-3	.	.	TGTGCCAGCAGTTACGGGGACGGCACAGATACGCAGTATTTT	CASSYGDGTDTQYF
TRBV5-5	TRBJ1-2	.	.	TGTGCCAGCAGCCCCGAAGGAGGGATCGACTATGGCTACACCTTC	CASSPEGGIDYGYTF
TRBV5-1	TRBJ1-6	.	.	TGCGCCAGCAGCTTGGGCGGTCAGGGGAATTCACCCCTCCACTTT	CASSLGGQGNSPLHF
TRBV7-9	TRBJ1-2	.	.	TGTGCCAGCAGCTTAGCCCCTCAGTGGGACGACAACTATGGCTACACCTTC	CASSLAPQWDDNYGYTF
TRBV4-1	TRBJ2-2	.	.	TGCGCCAGCAGCCCGAGGCTTCTAAACACCGGGGAGCTGTTTTTT	CASSPRLLNTGELFF
TRBV7-6	TRBJ1-2	.	TRBD1	TGTGCCAGCAGCCCCCTGACAGGGGGCGACTATGGCTACACCTTC	CASSPLTGGDYGYTF
TRBV5-5	TRBJ1-5	.	.	TGTGCCAGCAGCGGCGGGACGTTTAGCAATCAGCCCCAGCATTTT	CASSGGTFSNQPQHF
TRBV7-3	TRBJ1-1	.	.	TGTGCCAGCAGCTTAACCAGTTTGGAGAACACTGAAGCTTTCTTT	CASSLTSLENTEAFF
TRBV11-2	TRBJ2-3	.	TRBD1	TGTGCCAGCAGCTTGGACCAGGGGGTAGGAACAGATACGCAGTATTTT	CASSLDQGVGTDTQYF
TRBV27	TRBJ2-1	.	.	TGTGCCAGCAGTTCAAGCGGCAATGAGCAGTTCTTC	CASSSSGNEQFF